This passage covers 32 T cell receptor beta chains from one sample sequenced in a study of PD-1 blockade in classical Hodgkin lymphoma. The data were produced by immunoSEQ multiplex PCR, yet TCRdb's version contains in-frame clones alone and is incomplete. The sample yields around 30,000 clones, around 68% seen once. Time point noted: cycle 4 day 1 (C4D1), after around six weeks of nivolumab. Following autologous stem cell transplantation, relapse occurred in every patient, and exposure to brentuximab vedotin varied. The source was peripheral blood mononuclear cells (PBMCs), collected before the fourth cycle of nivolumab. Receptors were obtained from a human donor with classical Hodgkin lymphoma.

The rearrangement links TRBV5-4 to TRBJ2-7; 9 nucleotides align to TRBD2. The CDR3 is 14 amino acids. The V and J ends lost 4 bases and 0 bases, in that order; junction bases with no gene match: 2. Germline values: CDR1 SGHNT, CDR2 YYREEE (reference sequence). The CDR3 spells CASSPSGTSYEQYF. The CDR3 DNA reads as TGTGCCAGCAGCCCTAGCGGGACCTCCTACGAGCAGTACTTC.

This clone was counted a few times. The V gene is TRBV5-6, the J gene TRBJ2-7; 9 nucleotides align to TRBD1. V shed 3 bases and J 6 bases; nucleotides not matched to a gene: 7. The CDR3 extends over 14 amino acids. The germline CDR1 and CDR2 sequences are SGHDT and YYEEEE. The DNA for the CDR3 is TGTGCCAGCAGCTCCCGGGACAGGGCCCGCGAGCAGTACTTC. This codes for CASSSRDRAREQYF.

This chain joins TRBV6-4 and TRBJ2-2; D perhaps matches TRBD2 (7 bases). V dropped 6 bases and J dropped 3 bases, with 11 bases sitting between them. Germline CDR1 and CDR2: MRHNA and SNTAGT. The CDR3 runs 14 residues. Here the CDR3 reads CASRRGADTGELFF. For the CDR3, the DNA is TGTGCCAGCAGACGGGGGGCGGACACCGGGGAGCTGTTTTTT.

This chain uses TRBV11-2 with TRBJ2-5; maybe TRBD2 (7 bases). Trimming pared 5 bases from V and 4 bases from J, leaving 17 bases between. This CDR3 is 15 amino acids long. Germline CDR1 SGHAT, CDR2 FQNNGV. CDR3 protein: CASSPGGGLSETQYF. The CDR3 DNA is TGTGCCAGCAGCCCTGGAGGGGGACTATCAGAGACCCAGTACTTC.

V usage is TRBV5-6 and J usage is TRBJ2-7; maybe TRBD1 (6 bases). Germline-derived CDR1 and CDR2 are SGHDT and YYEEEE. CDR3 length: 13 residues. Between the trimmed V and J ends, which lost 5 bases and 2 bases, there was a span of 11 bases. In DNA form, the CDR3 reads TGTGCCAGCAGAACAGGGACCACCTACGAGCAGTACTTC. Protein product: CASRTGTTYEQYF.

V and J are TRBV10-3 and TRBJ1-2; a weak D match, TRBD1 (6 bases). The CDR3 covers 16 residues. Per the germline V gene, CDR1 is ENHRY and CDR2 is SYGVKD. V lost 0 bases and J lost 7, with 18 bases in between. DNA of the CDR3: TGTGCCATCAGTGAGTCCATCGGGATCAGAGGGGGTGGCTACACCTTC. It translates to CAISESIGIRGGGYTF.

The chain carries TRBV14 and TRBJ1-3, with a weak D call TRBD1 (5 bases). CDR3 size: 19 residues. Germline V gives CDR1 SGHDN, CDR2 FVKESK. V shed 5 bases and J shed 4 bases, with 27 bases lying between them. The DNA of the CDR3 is TGTGCCAGCAGCTTATCGAGGACCGGGACCTCTCTTCTGGGAAACACCATATATTTT. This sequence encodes CASSLSRTGTSLLGNTIYF.

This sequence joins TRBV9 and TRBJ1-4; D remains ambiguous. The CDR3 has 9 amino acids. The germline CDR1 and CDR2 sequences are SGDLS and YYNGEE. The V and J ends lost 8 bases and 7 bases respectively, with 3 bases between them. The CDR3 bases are TGTGCCAGAGTTGAAAAACTGTTTTTT. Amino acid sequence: CARVEKLFF.

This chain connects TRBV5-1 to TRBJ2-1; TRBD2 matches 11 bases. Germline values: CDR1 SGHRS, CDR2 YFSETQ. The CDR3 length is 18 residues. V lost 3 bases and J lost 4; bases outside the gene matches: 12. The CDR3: CASSWFTSGSGSYNEQFF. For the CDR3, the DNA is TGCGCCAGCAGCTGGTTCACTAGCGGGAGCGGATCTTACAATGAGCAGTTCTTC.

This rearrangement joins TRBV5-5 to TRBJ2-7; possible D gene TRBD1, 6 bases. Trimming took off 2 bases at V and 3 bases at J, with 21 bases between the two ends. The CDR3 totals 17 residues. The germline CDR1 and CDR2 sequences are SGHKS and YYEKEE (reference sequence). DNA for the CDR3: TGTGCCAGCAGCTTAACTCCCCCGACAGGATCAATCTACGAGCAGTACTTC. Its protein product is CASSLTPPTGSIYEQYF.

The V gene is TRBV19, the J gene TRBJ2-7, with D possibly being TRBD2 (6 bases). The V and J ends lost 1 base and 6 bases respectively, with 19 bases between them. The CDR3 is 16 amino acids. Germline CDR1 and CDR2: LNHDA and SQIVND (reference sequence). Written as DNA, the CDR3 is TGTGCCAGTAGTATAGGTCGGAGGGTCTCCTCGGCCGAGCAGTACTTC. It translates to CASSIGRRVSSAEQYF.

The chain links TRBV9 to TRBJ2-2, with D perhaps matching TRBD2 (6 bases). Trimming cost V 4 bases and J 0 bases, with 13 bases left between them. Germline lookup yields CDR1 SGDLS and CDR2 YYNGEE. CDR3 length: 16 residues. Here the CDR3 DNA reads TGTGCCAGCAGCTCGGGACTCCTAGCGAACACCGGGGAGCTGTTTTTT. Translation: CASSSGLLANTGELFF.

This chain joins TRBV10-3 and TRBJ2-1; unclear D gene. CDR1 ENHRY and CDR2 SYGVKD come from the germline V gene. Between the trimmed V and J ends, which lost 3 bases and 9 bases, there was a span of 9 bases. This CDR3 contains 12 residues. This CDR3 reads CAISDRRTEQFF. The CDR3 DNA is TGTGCCATCAGTGATCGACGGACTGAGCAGTTCTTC.

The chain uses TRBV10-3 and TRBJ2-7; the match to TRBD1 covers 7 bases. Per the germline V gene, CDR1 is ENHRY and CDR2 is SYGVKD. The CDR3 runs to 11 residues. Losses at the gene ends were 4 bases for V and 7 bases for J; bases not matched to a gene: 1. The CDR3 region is CAISGQGEQYF. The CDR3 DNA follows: TGTGCCATCAGTGGACAGGGAGAGCAGTACTTC.

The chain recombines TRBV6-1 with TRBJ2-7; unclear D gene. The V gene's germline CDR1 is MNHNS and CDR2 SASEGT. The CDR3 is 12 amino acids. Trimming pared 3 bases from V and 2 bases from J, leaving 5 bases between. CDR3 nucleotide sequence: TGTGCCAGCAGTGAGGATCCCTACGAGCAGTACTTC. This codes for CASSEDPYEQYF.

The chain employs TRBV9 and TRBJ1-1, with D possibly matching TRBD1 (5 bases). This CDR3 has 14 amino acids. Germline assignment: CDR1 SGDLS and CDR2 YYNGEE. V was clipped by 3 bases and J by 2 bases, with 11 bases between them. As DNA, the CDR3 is TGTGCCAGCAGCGCGGGGGGTTATAACACTGAAGCTTTCTTT. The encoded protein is CASSAGGYNTEAFF.

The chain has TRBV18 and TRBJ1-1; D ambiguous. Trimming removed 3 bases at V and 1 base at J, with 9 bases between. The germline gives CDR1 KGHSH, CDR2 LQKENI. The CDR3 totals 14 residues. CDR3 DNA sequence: TGTGCCAGCTCACCCCGGACGGAGAACACTGAAGCTTTCTTT. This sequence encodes CASSPRTENTEAFF.

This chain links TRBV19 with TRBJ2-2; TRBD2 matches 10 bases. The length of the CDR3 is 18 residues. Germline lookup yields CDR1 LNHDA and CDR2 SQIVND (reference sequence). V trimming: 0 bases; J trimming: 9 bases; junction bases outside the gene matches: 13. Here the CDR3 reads CASSIDALAGAPSRELFF. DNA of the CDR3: TGTGCCAGTAGTATAGATGCCCTAGCGGGGGCCCCTTCCAGGGAGCTGTTTTTT.

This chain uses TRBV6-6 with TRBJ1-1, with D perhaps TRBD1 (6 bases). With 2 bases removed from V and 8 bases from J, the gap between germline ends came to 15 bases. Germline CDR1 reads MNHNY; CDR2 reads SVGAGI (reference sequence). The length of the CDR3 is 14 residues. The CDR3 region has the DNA TGTGCCAGCAGTTACGCCGACAGGCCCTGGGAAGCTTTCTTT. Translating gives CASSYADRPWEAFF.

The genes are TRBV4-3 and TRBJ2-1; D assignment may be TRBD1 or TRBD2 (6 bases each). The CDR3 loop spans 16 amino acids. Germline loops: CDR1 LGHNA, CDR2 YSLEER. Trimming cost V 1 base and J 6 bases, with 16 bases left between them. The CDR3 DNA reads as TGCGCCAGCAGCCAAGCGGGCGGGACACCCTCCAATGAGCAGTTCTTC. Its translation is CASSQAGGTPSNEQFF.

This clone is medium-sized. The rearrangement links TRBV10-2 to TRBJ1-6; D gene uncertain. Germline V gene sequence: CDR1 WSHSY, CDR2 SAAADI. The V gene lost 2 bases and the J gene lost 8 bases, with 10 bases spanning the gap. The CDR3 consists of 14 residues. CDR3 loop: CASSEQDGDSPLHF. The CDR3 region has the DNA TGCGCCAGCAGTGAGCAGGATGGGGATTCACCCCTCCACTTT.

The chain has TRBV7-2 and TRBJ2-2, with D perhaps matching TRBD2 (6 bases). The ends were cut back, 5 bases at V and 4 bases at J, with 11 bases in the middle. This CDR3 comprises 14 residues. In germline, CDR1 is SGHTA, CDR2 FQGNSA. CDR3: CASSGGAGTGELFF. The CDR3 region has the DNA TGTGCCAGCAGCGGAGGAGCGGGCACCGGGGAGCTGTTTTTT.

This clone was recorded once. The CDR3: CASRSGLTSTDTQYF. The CDR3 DNA reads as TGCGCCAGCAGGTCGGGACTTACTAGCACAGATACGCAGTATTTT. The chain joins TRBV5-1 to TRBJ2-3; D is possibly TRBD2 (6 bases). V was clipped by 5 bases and J by 0 bases, with 13 bases between them. The germline CDR1 and CDR2 sequences are SGHRS and YFSETQ. This CDR3 region has 15 residues.

CDR3 sequence reads: CASSSGTSGGHVSYNEQFF. The CDR3 coding sequence is TGTGCCAGCAGCTCTGGGACTAGCGGGGGGCATGTTTCGTACAATGAGCAGTTCTTC. V usage is TRBV7-3 and J usage is TRBJ2-1; 15 bases match TRBD2. This CDR3 is 19 amino acids long. In germline, CDR1 is SGHTA, CDR2 FQGTGA. The V and J ends lost 4 bases and 4 bases, in that order; junction bases with no gene match: 11.

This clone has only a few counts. The CDR3 bases are TGTGCCAGCGGGGAGACCCAGTACTTC. Protein sequence: CASGETQYF. The J gene is TRBJ2-5, the V gene TRBV9, with D uncertain. Looked up from germline, CDR1 is SGDLS and CDR2 is YYNGEE. The V gene lost 7 bases and the J gene lost 5 bases, with 3 bases spanning the gap. This CDR3 is built from 9 residues. Using reference TRBV9 and TRBJ2-5 for the parts outside the CDR3, the full variable domain is DSGVTQTPKHLITATGQRVTLRCSPRSGDLSVYWYQQSLDQGLQFLIQYYNGEERAKGNILERFSAQQFPDLHSELNLSSLELGDSALYFCASGETQYFGPGTRLLVL.

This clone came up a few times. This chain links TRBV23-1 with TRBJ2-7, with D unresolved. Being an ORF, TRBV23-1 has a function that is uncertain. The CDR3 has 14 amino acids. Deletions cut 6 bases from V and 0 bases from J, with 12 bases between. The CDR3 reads CASSPTITSYEQYF. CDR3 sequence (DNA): TGCGCCAGCAGCCCTACAATAACCTCCTACGAGCAGTACTTC.

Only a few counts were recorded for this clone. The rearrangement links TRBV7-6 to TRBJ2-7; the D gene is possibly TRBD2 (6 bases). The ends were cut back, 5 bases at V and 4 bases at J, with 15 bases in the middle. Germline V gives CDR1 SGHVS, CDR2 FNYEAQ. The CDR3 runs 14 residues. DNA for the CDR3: TGTGCCAGCAGCCCGCCCGGGACTTCATACGAGCAGTACTTC. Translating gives CASSPPGTSYEQYF.

The CDR3 loop reads CASSPLGTGDNYGYTF. The DNA of the CDR3 is TGTGCCAGCTCACCCCTTGGGACAGGAGATAACTATGGCTACACCTTC. The chain uses TRBV18 and TRBJ1-2; 8 bases fit TRBD1. Trimming cost V 3 bases and J 1 base; bases outside gene matches: 7. CDR1 is KGHSH, CDR2 LQKENI, per germline. CDR3 length: 16 residues.

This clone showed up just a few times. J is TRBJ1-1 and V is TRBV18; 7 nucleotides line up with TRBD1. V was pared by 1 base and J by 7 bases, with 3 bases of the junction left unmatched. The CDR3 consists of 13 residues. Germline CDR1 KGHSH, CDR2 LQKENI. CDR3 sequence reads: CASSPQQGIEAFF. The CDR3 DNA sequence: TGTGCCAGCTCACCACAACAGGGGATTGAAGCTTTCTTT.

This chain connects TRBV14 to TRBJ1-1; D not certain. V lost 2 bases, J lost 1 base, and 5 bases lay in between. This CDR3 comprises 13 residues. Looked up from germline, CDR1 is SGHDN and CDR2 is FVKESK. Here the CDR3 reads CASSQNRNTEAFF. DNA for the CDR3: TGTGCCAGCAGCCAAAACAGGAACACTGAAGCTTTCTTT.

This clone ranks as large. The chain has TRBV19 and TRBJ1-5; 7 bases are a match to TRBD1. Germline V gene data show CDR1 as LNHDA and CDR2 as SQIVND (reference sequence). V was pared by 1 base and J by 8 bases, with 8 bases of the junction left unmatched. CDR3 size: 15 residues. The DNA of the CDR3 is TGTGCCAGTAGTATAGGGACAGGACGGCGTGAGCCCCAGCATTTT. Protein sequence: CASSIGTGRREPQHF. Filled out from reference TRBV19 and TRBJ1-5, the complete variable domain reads DGGITQSPKYLFRKEGQNVTLSCEQNLNHDAMYWYRQDPGQGLRLIYYSQIVNDFQKGDIAEGYSVSREKKESFPLTVTSAQKNPTAFYLCASSIGTGRREPQHFGDGTRLSIL.

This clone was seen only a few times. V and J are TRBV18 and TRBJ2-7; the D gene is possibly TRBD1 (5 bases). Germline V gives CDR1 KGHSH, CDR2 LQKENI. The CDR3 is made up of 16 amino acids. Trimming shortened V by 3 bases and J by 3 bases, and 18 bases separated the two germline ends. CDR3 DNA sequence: TGTGCCAGCTCACCGGGGTTAATGTGGGGCGGCTACGAGCAGTACTTC. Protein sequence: CASSPGLMWGGYEQYF.